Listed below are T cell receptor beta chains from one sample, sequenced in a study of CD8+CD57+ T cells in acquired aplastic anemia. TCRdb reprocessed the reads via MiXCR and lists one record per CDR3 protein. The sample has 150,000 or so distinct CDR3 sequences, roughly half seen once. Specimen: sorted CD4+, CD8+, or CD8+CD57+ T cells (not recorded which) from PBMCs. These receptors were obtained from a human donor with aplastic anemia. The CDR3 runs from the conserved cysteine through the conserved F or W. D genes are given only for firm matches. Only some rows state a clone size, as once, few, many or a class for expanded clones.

CDR3aa: CASSPTGRGAFEQYF
CDR3nt: TGTGCCAGCAGCCCAACCGGGAGAGGGGCTTTCGAGCAGTACTTC
d_gene: .
j_gene: TRBJ2-7
v_gene: TRBV7-3
abundance: .

CDR3aa: CASSQDGLGWNTEAFF
CDR3nt: TGCGCCAGCAGCCAAGACGGACTTGGATGGAACACTGAAGCTTTCTTT
d_gene: .
j_gene: TRBJ1-1
v_gene: TRBV4-3
abundance: many

CDR3aa: CSVDRGQGGYGYTF
CDR3nt: TGCAGCGTTGATCGCGGCCAGGGCGGCTATGGCTACACCTTC
d_gene: .
j_gene: TRBJ1-2
v_gene: TRBV29-1
abundance: few

CDR3aa: CASSPTLRTDQPQHF
CDR3nt: TGTGCCAGCTCACCAACCCTAAGGACGGACCAGCCCCAGCATTTT
d_gene: .
j_gene: TRBJ1-5
v_gene: TRBV18
abundance: few

CDR3aa: CATRSRGATGELFF
CDR3nt: TGTGCCACCAGATCTAGGGGAGCGACCGGGGAGCTGTTTTTT
d_gene: .
j_gene: TRBJ2-2
v_gene: TRBV10-3
abundance: .

CDR3aa: CASSGRISGANVLTF
CDR3nt: TGTGCCAGCAGCGGTCGGATCTCTGGGGCCAACGTCCTGACTTTC
d_gene: .
j_gene: TRBJ2-6
v_gene: TRBV3-1
abundance: many

CDR3aa: CASSGQGSHPQHF
CDR3nt: TGTGCCAGCTCCGGACAGGGTAGTCACCCCCAGCATTTT
d_gene: TRBD1
j_gene: TRBJ1-5
v_gene: TRBV19
abundance: .

CDR3aa: CASNPGRVERYEQYF
CDR3nt: TGTGCCAGCAATCCCGGGAGAGTCGAGAGGTACGAGCAGTACTTC
d_gene: .
j_gene: TRBJ2-7
v_gene: TRBV6-1
abundance: many

CDR3aa: CASGFSGSGTPYEQYF
CDR3nt: TGTGCTAGTGGTTTTAGCGGCTCCGGGACTCCCTACGAGCAGTACTTC
d_gene: .
j_gene: TRBJ2-7
v_gene: TRBV12-5
abundance: many

CDR3aa: CASRGSSGNTIYF
CDR3nt: TGTGCCAGCAGAGGGTCCTCTGGAAACACCATATATTTT
d_gene: .
j_gene: TRBJ1-3
v_gene: TRBV2
abundance: .